The present T cell receptor beta chain was sequenced within a study of vaccination and CD4 T cells after COVID-19. Overall study: As control conditions, cultures were given either a CEFX pool serving as positive control, an HIV-1 Nef pool, or no peptide at all.

The time point was: late sampling 161 to 241 days after vaccination in three convalescent patients. As to treatment: roughly 10-day PBMC culture with coronavirus spike peptide pools or control peptides (ViraFEST assay). In this cohort, PCR tests turned positive between March and December 2020, predating US Alpha, Beta and Delta variants. This clonotype was recorded a few times. Its antigen is not known. The Oncomine TCR Beta short-read assay was what sequenced the DNA obtained from cultured CD4+ T cells. TCRdb passed the PCR reads through MiXCR, listing each CDR3 protein once. The sample has 20,000 to 25,000 distinct CDR3 sequences; 46% are singletons. The study's findings and limits: Within the convalescent patients, spike mono-reactivity was found in 304 of 307 vaccine-specific clones.

This CDR3 comprises 15 residues. Germline V CDR1 and CDR2: MNHEY, SMNVEV (reference sequence). V was shortened by 8 bases and J by 0 bases, with 11 bases between the two germline ends. This chain joins TRBV27 and TRBJ1-6; D perhaps matches TRBD1 (5 bases). The material sequenced was CD4+ T cells from blood, cultured in vitro, taken about 7 months after SARS-CoV-2 vaccination. The source is a human donor who had recovered from COVID-19. The chain's CDR3 is CASARQYSYNSPLHF. CDR3 in DNA: TGTGCCAGCGCCCGACAGTACTCCTATAATTCACCCCTCCACTTT.